This TCR beta chain was documented in a study of blood T cell repertoires in COVID-19. Study details: Donors in the United States, Italy and Spain gave samples during acute or convalescent COVID-19. In each case, the material was cDNA or gDNA derived from T cells, B-cell-depleted T cells, or PBMCs.

Germline lookup yields CDR1 WSHSY and CDR2 SAAADI. The CDR3 consists of 14 residues. The V and J ends lost 6 bases and 8 bases, in that order; junction bases with no gene match: 7. Authors' analysis steps: Reference gene primer amplification gave estimated nucleated cell counts. TCRdb's copy holds only in-frame clones and misses some; the assay was immunoSEQ multiplex PCR. That table gives V, J and clone size, and the DNA gave D and trimming. Among 30,000 to 40,000 clones listed, about 89% were seen once. The TCR was taken from a man aged 80 or over with active COVID-19. V and J are TRBV10-2 and TRBJ1-6; 7 bases fit TRBD1. The sequenced sample consisted of peripheral blood. CDR3 loop: CASSRQGYDSPLHF. The CDR3 DNA reads as TGCGCCAGCAGCCGACAGGGTTACGATTCACCCCTCCACTTT.